Sequencing of this T cell receptor beta chain was carried out in a study of beta chain features in type 1 diabetes (dated by TCRdb to 2016 to 2019). About the investigation overall: Patients and healthy donors did not differ in mean age, gender distribution, total cell number or subset yield. In the study, recently diagnosed type 1 diabetes patients and matched healthy donors were compared on the TCRB repertoires of their sorted circulating CD4+ T cell subsets. Whereas all 30 or so donors provided naive and central memory subsets, regulatory and stem cell-like memory subsets were isolated from just 8 patients and roughly 8 healthy donors. Across all samples, 107,917,701 sorted cells were examined, and cell number per subset correlated strongly with RNA yield.

Each donor gave one peripheral blood draw, about 110 mL on average, collected into heparinised tubes. Naive, central memory, regulatory and stem cell-like memory CD4+ T cells were sorted on a BD FACSAria II using a panel including CD45RO, CCR7, CD25, CD127, CD95 and CD27. A purity above 98% was achieved for all sorted populations. PBMCs were separated immediately by Lymphoprep density gradient centrifugation and were stained directly, without being cultured. So that batch effects would be minimized, each experiment stained and sorted samples in pairs, pairing one healthy donor with one patient. This clone was observed a single time. The specificity of this receptor is unknown. Qualities for individual bases were not recorded, and no much larger clone is one base off. Broader findings and caveats from the paper: Only small numbers of individuals were included in the HLA sub-analyses, which left unresolved whether HLA type had any influence on TCRB rearrangement. Fewer insertions and more nucleotide deletions at VDJ recombination sites were observed in patients with type 1 diabetes, implying thymic rearrangement abnormalities. A moderate but significant shortening of TCRB CDR3 length was observed in type 1 diabetes patients in all four CD4+ subsets. Because cDNA was sequenced instead of genomic DNA, activated cells with high expression could be over-represented, although the groups did not differ in activation or CD3 levels. PCR may preferentially amplify shorter templates, but because patient and control samples were amplified and corrected together, any resulting skew would affect both groups equally. Naive, central memory and regulatory TCRB repertoires appeared more similar among patients than among healthy donors.

The entire amount of isolated RNA was reverse transcribed using the High Capacity cDNA Reverse Transcription Kit, so the sequenced TCRB transcripts were expressed ones. Deep immunoSEQ sequencing was applied to naive, central memory and regulatory T cell samples, giving an average of roughly 3.5 million total reads per sample. Sorted cells were lysed in RLT buffer, and RNA was extracted using DNase-treated RNeasy Micro or Mini kits according to cell number. Each cell subset was processed on its own to prevent cross-contamination, while patient and healthy donor samples were processed together. TCRB sequences were amplified from cDNA with the immunoSEQ multiplex PCR, producing 87-bp fragments spanning the CDR3 region. Amplicons were sequenced on the Illumina HiSeq platform. The paper's processing steps were these. PCR bias was computationally corrected using synthetic template baselines, reads within Hamming distance 2 were collapsed, and singletons that could not be merged were discarded. By aligning reads against IMGT, V, D and J genes, CDR3 length, and insertions or deletions at six rearrangement sites were assigned. Within each subset, clonotype counts were normalized to sorted cell number, and only after that were true diversity and Gini coefficients computed with the tcR R package. Repertoire sharing was quantified using the overlap coefficient calculated on TCRB nucleotide sequences. Out-of-frame TCRB sequences from naive cells were analyzed to stand in for the pre-selection repertoire. TCRdb limited this immuneACCESS table to in-frame rearrangements with V and J called. A share of clones is missing; checked studies link under half to unresolved V genes, and the rest is unexplained. V and J calls and clone size come straight from that table; D and trimming were deduced from the DNA. In this sample the table shows 240,000 or so clones, 68% of which occur a single time. In total, the top ten clones hold 0.053% of the sample.

V is clipped by 4 bases and J by 5 bases, and the sequence between their germline boundaries is 11 bases long. From a lookup of the germline V gene, CDR1 and CDR2 are LGHNA and YNFKEQ. Taken from cysteine to phenylalanine, the CDR3 has 13 residues. The only DNA kept is the CDR3, 39 bases in frame from the first base. The TCR comes from a man aged 25 to 45 in good health. What was sequenced was naive CD4+ T cells from blood. According to the study, the label for this sample's cell subset or site signals: true naive CD4+ T cells. The V and J genes are TRBV4-2 and TRBJ1-2; the D gene cannot be resolved reliably. The bases read TGTGCCAGCAGCCGCACCTTATTGTATGGCTACACCTTC. Its protein reads: CASSRTLLYGYTF.